This T cell receptor beta chain stems from a study of cytomegalovirus exposure and HLA in healthy donors. The CDR3 runs 15 residues. Germline CDR1 is MNHNS and CDR2 is SASEGT. With V trimmed by 4 bases and J by 4 bases, 1 base remained unmatched. Primers for the PCR totalled 60 Vbeta and 13 Jbeta. TCRdb keeps only in-frame clones here, not all; method: immunoSEQ multiplex PCR. Altogether 100,000 or so clones are present, around 76% being singletons, with the ten largest covering more than 3%. The sample taken for sequencing was PBMCs. The V call is TRBV6-1, the J call TRBJ2-5; 15 bases fit TRBD2. This TCR was recovered from a woman between 50 and 59 years old in good health and CMV-seropositive. CDR3 DNA sequence: TGTGCCAGCAGTGGGACTAGCGGGGGGGGAGAGACCCAGTACTTC. Protein sequence: CASSGTSGGGETQYF.